Listed here is a single TCR beta chain. The antigen is unknown. The data originate from a study of vaccination effects on CD4 cells after COVID-19. Within the ViraFEST assay, antigen-specific CD4+ T cells underwent expansion with viral peptide pools prior to sequencing. Subsequent to roughly 9 days of culture, CD4+ T cells were isolated. In the vaccine recipients, nucleocapsid antibodies were negative and there was no prior SARS-CoV-2 infection. Approximately 2 million PBMC were seeded per well and grown in the presence of roughly 10 IU/ml IL-2 and about 10 ug/ml peptides. This CDR3 contains 14 residues. Germline lookup yields CDR1 MNHNY and CDR2 SVGAGI (reference sequence). With 0 bases removed from V and 6 bases from J, the gap between germline ends came to 12 bases. Findings and limits, study-wide: Cross-reactivity toward common cold coronaviruses was confined to only 1 of 255 vaccine-induced clones in healthy vaccinees.

Repertoires were generated with immunoSEQ multiplex PCR, while TCRdb's copy carries only in-frame clones and drops some. The data show about 27,000 clones, with roughly 74% seen just once and approximately 20% held by the top ten. The sample consisted of CD4+ T cells from PBMCs cultured with HCoV-NL63 spike peptides, taken before COVID-19 vaccination. This chain links TRBV6-6 with TRBJ2-7; D perhaps matches TRBD1 (5 bases). This TCR was sampled from a human donor who received a COVID-19 vaccine. Written as DNA, the CDR3 is TGTGCCAGCAGTTACTCGAGTTCAGGGTCCGAGCAGTACTTC. It is translated as CASSYSSSGSEQYF.